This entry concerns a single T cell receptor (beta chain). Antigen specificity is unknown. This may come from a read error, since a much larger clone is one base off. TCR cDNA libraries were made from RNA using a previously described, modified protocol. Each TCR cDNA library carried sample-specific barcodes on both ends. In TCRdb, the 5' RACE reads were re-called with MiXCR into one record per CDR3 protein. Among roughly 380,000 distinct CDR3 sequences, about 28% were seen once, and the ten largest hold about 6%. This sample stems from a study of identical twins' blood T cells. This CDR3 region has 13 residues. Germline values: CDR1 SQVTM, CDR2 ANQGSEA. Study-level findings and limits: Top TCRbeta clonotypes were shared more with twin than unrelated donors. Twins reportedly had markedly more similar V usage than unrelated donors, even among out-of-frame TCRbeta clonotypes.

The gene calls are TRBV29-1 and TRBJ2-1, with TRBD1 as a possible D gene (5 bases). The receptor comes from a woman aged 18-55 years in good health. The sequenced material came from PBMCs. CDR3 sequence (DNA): TGCAGCGTCCGACCTCAGGGATACAAGGAGCAGTTCTTC. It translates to CSVRPQGYKEQFF.